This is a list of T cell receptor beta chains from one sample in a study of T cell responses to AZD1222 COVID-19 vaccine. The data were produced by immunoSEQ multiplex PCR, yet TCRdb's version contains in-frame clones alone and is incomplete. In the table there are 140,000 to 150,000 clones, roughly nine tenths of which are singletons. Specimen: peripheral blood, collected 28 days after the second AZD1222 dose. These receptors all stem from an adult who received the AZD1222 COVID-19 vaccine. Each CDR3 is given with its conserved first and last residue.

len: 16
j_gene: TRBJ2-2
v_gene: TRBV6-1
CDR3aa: CASSEQGAINTGELFF

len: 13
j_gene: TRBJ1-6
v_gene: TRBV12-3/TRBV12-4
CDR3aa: CASTRQGNSPLHF

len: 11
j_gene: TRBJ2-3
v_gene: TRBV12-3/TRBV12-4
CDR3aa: CASSLQVTQYF

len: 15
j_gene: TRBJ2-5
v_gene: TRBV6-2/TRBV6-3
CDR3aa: CASSRYSEGRETQYF

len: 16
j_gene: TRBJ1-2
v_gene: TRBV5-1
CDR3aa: CASSSWTAQPNYGYTF

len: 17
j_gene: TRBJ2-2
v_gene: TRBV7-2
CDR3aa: CASSPRGARLNTGELFF

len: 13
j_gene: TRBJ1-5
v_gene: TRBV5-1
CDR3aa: CASSSQPDQPQHF

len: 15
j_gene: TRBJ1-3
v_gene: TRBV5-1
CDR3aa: CASSSPRGQGNTIYF

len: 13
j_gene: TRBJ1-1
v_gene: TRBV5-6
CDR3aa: CASSSGTVAEAFF

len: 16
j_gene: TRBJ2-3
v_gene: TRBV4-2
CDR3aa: CASSQVERLAADTQYF

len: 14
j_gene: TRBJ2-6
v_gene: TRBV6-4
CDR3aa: CASSVNSGANVLTF

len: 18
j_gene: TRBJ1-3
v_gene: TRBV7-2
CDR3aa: CASSSPTTGGGYGNTIYF

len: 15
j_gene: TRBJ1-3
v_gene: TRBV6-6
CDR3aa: CASSPTEYSGNTIYF

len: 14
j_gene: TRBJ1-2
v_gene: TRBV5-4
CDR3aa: CASSTGQFNYGYTF

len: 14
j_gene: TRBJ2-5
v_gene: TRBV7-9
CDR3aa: CASSSRGGSETQYF

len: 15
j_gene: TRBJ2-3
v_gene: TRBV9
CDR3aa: CASSARRDTTDTQYF

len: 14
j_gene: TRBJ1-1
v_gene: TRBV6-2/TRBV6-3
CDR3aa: CASSWLGQGVEAFF

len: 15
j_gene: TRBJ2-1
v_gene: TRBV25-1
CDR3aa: CASSGAGFSTVEQFF

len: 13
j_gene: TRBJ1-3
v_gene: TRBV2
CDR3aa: CASSDLVGNTIYF

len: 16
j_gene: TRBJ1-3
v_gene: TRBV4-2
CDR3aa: CASSQVTSSSGNTIYF